This T cell receptor (beta chain) originates from a study of beta chain features in type 1 diabetes. Study details: Fewer than 110 million sorted cells were examined across all samples.

This clone has more than one count but fewer than ten. There was one heparinised blood draw per donor, averaging around 0.11 L. Researchers reported sorting CD4+ naive, central memory, regulatory and stem cell-like memory cells via CD45RO/CCR7/CD25/CD127/CD95/CD27. Every isolated RNA sample was fully reverse transcribed, so sequencing captured expressed TCRB transcripts. TCRdb keeps only in-frame clones here, not all; method: immunoSEQ multiplex PCR. Among almost 350,000 clones listed, approximately 8.2% were seen once. Germline lookup yields CDR1 MNHEY and CDR2 SVGAGI. The ends lost 6 bases at V and 2 bases at J; junction bases unmatched: 3. This CDR3 is built from 15 residues.

The V gene is TRBV6-5, the J gene TRBJ1-3; 11 nucleotides agree with TRBD1. The origin of this receptor is a woman younger than 35 in good health. The sequencing sample was made of central memory CD4+ T cells from blood. The CDR3 reads CASRPDRGPGNTIYF. In DNA form, the CDR3 reads TGTGCCAGCAGACCGGACAGGGGGCCTGGAAACACCATATATTTT.